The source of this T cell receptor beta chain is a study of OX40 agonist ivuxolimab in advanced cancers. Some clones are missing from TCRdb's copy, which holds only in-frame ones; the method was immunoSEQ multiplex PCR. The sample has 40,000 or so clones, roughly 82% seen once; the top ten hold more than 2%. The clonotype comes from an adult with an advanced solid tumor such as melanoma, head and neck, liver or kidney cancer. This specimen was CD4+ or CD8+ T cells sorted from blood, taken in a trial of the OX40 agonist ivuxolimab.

The DNA for the CDR3 is TGTGCCAGCAGCTCAGGGTACAATGAGCAGTTCTTC. Its protein is CASSSGYNEQFF. The gene calls are TRBV11-2 and TRBJ2-1; D perhaps matches TRBD1 (5 bases). Trimming shortened V by 4 bases and J by 4 bases, and 5 bases separated the two germline ends. Germline V lookup: CDR1 SGHAT, CDR2 FQNNGV. The CDR3 contains 12 residues.